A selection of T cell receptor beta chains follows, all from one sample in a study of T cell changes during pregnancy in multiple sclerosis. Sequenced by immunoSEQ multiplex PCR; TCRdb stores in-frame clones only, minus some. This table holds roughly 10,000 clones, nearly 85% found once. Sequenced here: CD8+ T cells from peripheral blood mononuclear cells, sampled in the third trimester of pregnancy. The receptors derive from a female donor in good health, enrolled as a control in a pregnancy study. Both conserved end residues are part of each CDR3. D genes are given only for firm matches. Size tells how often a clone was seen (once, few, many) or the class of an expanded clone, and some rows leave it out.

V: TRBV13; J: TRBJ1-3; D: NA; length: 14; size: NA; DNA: TGTGCCAGCAGCTCTCAGGCCTCCGGAAACACCATATATTTT; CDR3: CASSSQASGNTIYF
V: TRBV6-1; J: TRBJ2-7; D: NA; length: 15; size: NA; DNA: TGTGCCAGCAGTGAGTCCGGGGATAGCTCCTACGAGCAGTACTTC; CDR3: CASSESGDSSYEQYF
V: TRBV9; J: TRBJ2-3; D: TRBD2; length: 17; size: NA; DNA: TGTGCCAGCAGCGTAGGAGGCGGGAGAGGGGGCACAGATACGCAGTATTTT; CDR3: CASSVGGGRGGTDTQYF
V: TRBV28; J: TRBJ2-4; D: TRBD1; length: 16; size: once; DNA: TGTGCCAGCAGTGAACAAGGGACAGGGCTGAAAAACATTCAGTACTTC; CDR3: CASSEQGTGLKNIQYF
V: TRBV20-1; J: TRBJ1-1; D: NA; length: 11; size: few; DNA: TGCAGCCTGGACAGCAACACTGAAGCTTTCTTT; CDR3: CSLDSNTEAFF
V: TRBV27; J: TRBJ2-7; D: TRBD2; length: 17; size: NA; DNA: TGTGCCAGCAGGCCAGTCGGATCTAGCGGGGACTCCTACGAGCAGTACTTC; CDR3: CASRPVGSSGDSYEQYF
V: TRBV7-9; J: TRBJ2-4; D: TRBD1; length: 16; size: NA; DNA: TGTGCCAGCAGCCCCCGACAGGGGGTAGCCAAAAACATTCAGTACTTC; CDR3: CASSPRQGVAKNIQYF
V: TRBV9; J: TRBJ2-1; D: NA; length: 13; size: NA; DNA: TGTGCCAGCAGCCAACGATCCGGAGATGAGCAGTTCTTC; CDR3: CASSQRSGDEQFF
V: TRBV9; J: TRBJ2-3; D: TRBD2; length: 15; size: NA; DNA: TGTGCCAGCAGCTCGGAGGGGACTAGTGTGGATACGCAGTATTTT; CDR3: CASSSEGTSVDTQYF
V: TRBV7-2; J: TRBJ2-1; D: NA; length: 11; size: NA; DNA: TGTGCCAGCAGCTATACAGACGAGCAGTTCTTC; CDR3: CASSYTDEQFF
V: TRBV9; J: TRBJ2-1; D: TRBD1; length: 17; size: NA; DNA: TGTGCCAGCAGCGCCCCGGGGGCAGGGGGCGTGGTAAATGAGCAGTTCTTC; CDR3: CASSAPGAGGVVNEQFF
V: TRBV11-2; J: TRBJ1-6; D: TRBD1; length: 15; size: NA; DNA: TGTGCCAGCAGCACGACAGGGTCGGCAAATTCACCCCTCCACTTT; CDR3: CASSTTGSANSPLHF
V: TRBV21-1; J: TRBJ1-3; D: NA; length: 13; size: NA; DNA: TGTGCCAGCAGCGGAAGGACTGCAAACACCATATATTTT; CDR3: CASSGRTANTIYF
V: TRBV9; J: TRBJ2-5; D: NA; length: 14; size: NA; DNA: TGTGCCAGCAGCCCCCCCCCAGGCGAAGAGACCCAGTACTTC; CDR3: CASSPPPGEETQYF
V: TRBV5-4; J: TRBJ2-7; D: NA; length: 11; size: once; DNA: TGTGCCAGCAGCTCTTCCTACGAGCAGTACTTC; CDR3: CASSSSYEQYF
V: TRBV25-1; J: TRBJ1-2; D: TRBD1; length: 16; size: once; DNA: TGTGCCAGCAGGGGACTTTCGACAGGGGGATTGTATGGCTACACCTTC; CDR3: CASRGLSTGGLYGYTF
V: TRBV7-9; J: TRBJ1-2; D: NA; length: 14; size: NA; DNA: TGTGCCAGCAGCTTACAGGGTGGTAACTATGGCTACACCTTC; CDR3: CASSLQGGNYGYTF
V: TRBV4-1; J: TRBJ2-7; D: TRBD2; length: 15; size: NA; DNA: TGCGCCAGCAGCCCAGCGGGATACCCTCTATACGAGCAGTACTTC; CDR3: CASSPAGYPLYEQYF
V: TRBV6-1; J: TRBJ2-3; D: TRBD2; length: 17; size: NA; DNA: TGTGCCAGCAGTGAAGCGCTAGCGGGGGGGTCCACAGATACGCAGTATTTT; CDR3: CASSEALAGGSTDTQYF
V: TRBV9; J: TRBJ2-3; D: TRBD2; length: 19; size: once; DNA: TGTGCCAGCAGCGTTGTTCCGTTGTTGCGAGCGGGAGATGTGGATACGCAGTATTTT; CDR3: CASSVVPLLRAGDVDTQYF
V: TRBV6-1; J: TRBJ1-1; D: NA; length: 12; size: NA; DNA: TGTGCCAGCAGTACCCGAGGGACTGAAGCTTTCTTT; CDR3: CASSTRGTEAFF
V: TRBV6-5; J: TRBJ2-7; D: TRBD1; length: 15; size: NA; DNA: TGTGCCAGCAGCTCACAACAGGGGCCGGTCTACGAGCAGTACTTC; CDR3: CASSSQQGPVYEQYF
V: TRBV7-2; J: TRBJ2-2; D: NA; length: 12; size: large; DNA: TGTGCCAGCAGCCTTAACACCGGGGAGCTGTTTTTT; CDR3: CASSLNTGELFF
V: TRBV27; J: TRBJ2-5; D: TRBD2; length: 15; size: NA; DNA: TGTGCCAGCAGTCAGGTAGCGGGAGGGCGAGAGACCCAGTACTTC; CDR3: CASSQVAGGRETQYF
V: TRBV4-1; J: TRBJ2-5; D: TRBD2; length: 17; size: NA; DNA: TGCGCCAGCAGCCAACCCGGGACTAGCATTATCTTTGAGACCCAGTACTTC; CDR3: CASSQPGTSIIFETQYF
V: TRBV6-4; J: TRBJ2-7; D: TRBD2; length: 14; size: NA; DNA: TGTGCCAGCAGTCATCTAGCGGGGGCCTACGAGCAGTACTTC; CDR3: CASSHLAGAYEQYF
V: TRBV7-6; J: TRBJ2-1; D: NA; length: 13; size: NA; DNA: TGTGCCAGCAGCTTAAGTAGCTACAATGAGCAGTTCTTC; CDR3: CASSLSSYNEQFF
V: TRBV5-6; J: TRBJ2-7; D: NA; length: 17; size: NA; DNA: TGTGCCAGCAGCTCGCGAATGGGGGCCCCCCTATCCAACGAGCAGTACTTC; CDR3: CASSSRMGAPLSNEQYF
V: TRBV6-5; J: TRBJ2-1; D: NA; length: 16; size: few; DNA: TGTGCCAGCAGTTACTCGGACTCGTCCTCCTACAATGAGCAGTTCTTC; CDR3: CASSYSDSSSYNEQFF
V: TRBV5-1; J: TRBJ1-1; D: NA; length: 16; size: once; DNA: TGCGCCAGCAGCTTGTTCTCACGGGTCGGGGGCACTGAAGCTTTCTTT; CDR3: CASSLFSRVGGTEAFF
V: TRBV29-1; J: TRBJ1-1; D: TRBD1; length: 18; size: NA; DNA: TGCAGCGTTGAAGATGAGGTGGTCAGGGGGCGGGCGCACACTGAAGCTTTCTTT; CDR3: CSVEDEVVRGRAHTEAFF